The present TCR beta chain was sequenced within a study of CD8+CD57+ T cells in acquired aplastic anemia. The wider study: The study obtained an average of roughly 2.9 ug of DNA from sorted CD4+ and CD8+ cells.

All patients picked for sequencing had shown, by flow cytometry, an expansion of CD8+CD57+ cells. Among the patients, all had severe acquired aplastic anemia. TCR beta VDJ and CDR3 profiling used genomic DNA as template. TCRdb redid the calling of the reads with MiXCR, one entry per CDR3 protein. The table records fewer than 200,000 distinct CDR3 sequences, about two thirds of them present only once. The CDR3 is 10 amino acids. Trimming removed 8 bases from V and 8 bases from J, with 9 bases in between. From germline, CDR1 is WNHNN and CDR2 SYGVQD (reference sequence). Overall study findings and caveats: Controls did not differ significantly from patients in CD8+ Simpson's diversity.

On this clonotype: The antigen is undetermined.

The chain uses TRBV10-1 and TRBJ1-2; D unresolved. Sequenced material: sorted CD4+, CD8+, or CD8+CD57+ T cells (not recorded which) from PBMCs. The TCR was taken from a human donor with aplastic anemia. The CDR3: CASVVRGYTF. The CDR3 region has the DNA TGCGCCAGCGTCGTCAGGGGCTACACCTTC.